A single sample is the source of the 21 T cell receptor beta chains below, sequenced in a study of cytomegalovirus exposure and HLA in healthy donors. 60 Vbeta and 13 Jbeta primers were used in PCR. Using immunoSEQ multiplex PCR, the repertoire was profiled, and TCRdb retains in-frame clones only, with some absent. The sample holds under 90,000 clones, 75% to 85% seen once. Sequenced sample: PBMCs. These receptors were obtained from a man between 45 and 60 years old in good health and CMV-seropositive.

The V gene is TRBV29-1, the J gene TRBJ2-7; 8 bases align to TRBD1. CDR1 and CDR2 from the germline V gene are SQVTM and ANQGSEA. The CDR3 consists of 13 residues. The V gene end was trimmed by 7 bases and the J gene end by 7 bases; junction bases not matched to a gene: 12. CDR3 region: CSASPDRVGEQYF. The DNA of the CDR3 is TGCAGCGCGTCCCCGGACAGGGTAGGGGAGCAGTACTTC.

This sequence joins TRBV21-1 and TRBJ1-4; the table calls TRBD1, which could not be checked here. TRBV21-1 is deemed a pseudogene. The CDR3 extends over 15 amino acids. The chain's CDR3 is CASSKSAGPNEKLFF. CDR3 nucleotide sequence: TGTGCCAGCAGCAAAAGCGCAGGGCCTAATGAAAAACTGTTTTTT.

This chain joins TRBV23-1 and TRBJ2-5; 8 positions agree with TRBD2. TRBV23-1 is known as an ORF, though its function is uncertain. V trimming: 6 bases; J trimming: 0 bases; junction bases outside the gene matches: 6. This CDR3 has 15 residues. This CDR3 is CASSHRGGDQETQYF. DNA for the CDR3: TGCGCCAGCAGCCATCGGGGGGGCGACCAAGAGACCCAGTACTTC.

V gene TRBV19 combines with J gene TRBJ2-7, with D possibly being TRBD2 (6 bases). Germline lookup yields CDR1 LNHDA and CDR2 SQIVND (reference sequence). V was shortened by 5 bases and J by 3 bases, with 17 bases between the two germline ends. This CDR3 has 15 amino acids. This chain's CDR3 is CASSLGNRRDYEQYF. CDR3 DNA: TGTGCCAGTAGTCTGGGCAACAGGCGGGACTACGAGCAGTACTTC.

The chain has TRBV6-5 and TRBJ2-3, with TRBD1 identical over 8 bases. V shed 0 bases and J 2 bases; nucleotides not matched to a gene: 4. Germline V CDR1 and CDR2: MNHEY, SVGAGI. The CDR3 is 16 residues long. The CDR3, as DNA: TGTGCCAGCAGTTACTCGAACAGGGGGTCCACAGATACGCAGTATTTT. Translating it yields CASSYSNRGSTDTQYF.

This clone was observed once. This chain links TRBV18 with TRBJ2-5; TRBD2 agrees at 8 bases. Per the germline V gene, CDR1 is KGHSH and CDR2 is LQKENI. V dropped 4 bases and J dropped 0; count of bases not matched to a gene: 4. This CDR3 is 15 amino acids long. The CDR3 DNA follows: TGTGCCAGCTCACTCTCGGGGGGGTACCAAGAGACCCAGTACTTC. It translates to CASSLSGGYQETQYF. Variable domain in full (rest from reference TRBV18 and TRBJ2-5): NAGVMQNPRHLVRRRGQEARLRCSPMKGHSHVYWYRQLPEEGLKFMVYLQKENIIDESGMPKERFSAEFPKEGPSILRIQQVVRGDSAAYFCASSLSGGYQETQYFGPGTRLLVL.

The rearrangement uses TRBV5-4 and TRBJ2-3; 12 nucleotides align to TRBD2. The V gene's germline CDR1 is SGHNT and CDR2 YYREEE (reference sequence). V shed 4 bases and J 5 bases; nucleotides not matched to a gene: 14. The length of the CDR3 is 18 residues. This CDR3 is CASSPVGLAGGPGDTQYF. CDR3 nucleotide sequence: TGTGCCAGCAGCCCCGTGGGGCTAGCGGGAGGGCCGGGAGATACGCAGTATTTT.

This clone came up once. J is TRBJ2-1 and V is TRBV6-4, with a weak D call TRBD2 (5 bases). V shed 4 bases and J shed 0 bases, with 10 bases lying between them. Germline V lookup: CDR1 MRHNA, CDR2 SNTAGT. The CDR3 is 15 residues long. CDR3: CASSGSGSSYNEQFF. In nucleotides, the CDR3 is TGTGCCAGCAGTGGGAGCGGTAGCTCCTACAATGAGCAGTTCTTC.

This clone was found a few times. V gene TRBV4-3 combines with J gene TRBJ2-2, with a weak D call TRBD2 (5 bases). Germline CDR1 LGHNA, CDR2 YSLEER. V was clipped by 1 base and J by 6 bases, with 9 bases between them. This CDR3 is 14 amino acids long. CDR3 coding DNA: TGCGCCAGCAGCCAAGGGACTTTAGCCGGGGAGCTGTTTTTT. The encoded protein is CASSQGTLAGELFF.

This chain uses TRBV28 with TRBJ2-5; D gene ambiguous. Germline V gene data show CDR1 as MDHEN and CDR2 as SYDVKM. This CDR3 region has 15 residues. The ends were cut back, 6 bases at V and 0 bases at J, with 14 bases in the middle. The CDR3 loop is CASRSPQTYQETQYF. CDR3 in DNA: TGTGCCAGCAGATCCCCACAGACGTACCAAGAGACCCAGTACTTC.

This chain's CDR3 is CASSLFRQGRDNTGELFF. The CDR3 DNA follows: TGCGCCAGCAGCTTGTTCAGGCAGGGGAGAGATAACACCGGGGAGCTGTTTTTT. This chain uses TRBV5-1 with TRBJ2-2, with D perhaps matching TRBD1 (6 bases). The CDR3 length is 18 residues. Germline loops: CDR1 SGHRS, CDR2 YFSETQ. Deletions cut 1 base from V and 2 bases from J, with 18 bases between.

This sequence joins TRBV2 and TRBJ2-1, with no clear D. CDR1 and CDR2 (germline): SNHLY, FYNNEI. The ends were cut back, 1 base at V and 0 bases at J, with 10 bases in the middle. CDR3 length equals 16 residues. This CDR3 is CASSEVRASSYNEQFF. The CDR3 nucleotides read TGTGCCAGCAGTGAAGTCCGTGCGAGCTCCTACAATGAGCAGTTCTTC.

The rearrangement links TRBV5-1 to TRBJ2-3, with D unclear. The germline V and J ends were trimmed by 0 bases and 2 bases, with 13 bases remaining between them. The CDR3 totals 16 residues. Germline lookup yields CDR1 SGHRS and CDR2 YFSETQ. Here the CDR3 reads CASSLDSSRNTDTQYF. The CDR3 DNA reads TGCGCCAGCAGCTTGGACTCTTCGAGGAACACAGATACGCAGTATTTT.

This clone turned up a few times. The CDR3 loop is CASSDTDSHSSSGANVLTF. CDR3 bases: TGTGCCAGCAGTGACACTGACTCTCACTCCTCCTCTGGGGCCAACGTCCTGACTTTC. V gene TRBV6-4 combines with J gene TRBJ2-6; D unclear. V was clipped by 2 bases and J by 0 bases, with 17 bases between them. The V gene's germline CDR1 is MRHNA and CDR2 SNTAGT. The length of the CDR3 is 19 residues.

The CDR3 DNA sequence: TGTGCCAGCAGCCCCCGGGACAGGGAGACCTATGGCTACACCTTC. The encoded protein is CASSPRDRETYGYTF. The rearrangement joins TRBV9 to TRBJ1-2; 9 bases are shared with TRBD1. V shed 4 bases and J 4 bases; nucleotides not matched to a gene: 8. This CDR3 is built from 15 residues. Germline V lookup: CDR1 SGDLS, CDR2 YYNGEE.

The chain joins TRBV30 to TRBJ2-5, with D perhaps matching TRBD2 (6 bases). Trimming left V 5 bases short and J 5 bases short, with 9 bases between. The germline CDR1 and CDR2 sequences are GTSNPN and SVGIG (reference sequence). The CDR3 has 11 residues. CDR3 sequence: CAWGDLETQYF. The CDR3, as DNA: TGTGCCTGGGGGGACTTGGAGACCCAGTACTTC.

The CDR3 sequence is CAWSVTGWQPQHF. The CDR3 nucleotides read TGTGCCTGGAGTGTAACAGGGTGGCAGCCCCAGCATTTT. The chain carries TRBV30 and TRBJ1-5; the D gene is possibly TRBD1 (6 bases). Trimming shortened V by 0 bases and J by 7 bases, and 10 bases separated the two germline ends. Per the germline V gene, CDR1 is GTSNPN and CDR2 is SVGIG (reference sequence). The CDR3 is 13 amino acids.

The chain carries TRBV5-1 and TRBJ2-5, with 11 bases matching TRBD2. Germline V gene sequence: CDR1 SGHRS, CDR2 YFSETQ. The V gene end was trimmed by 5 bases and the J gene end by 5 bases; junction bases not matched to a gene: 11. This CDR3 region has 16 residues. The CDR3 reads CASRLGSGRVRETQYF. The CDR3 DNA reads TGCGCCAGCAGACTCGGTAGCGGGAGGGTCCGGGAGACCCAGTACTTC.

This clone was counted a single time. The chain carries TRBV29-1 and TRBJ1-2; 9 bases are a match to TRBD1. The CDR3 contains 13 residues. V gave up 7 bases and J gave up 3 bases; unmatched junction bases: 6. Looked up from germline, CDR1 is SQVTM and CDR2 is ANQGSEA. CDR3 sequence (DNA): TGCAGCGCAAGGGACAGGGTGGACTATGGCTACACCTTC. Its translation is CSARDRVDYGYTF.

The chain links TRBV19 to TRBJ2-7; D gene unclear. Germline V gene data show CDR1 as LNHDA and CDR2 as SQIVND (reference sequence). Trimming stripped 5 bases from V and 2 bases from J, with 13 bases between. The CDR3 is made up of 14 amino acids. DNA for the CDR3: TGTGCCAGTAGTGTGCAGGCAAACCCCTACGAGCAGTACTTC. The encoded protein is CASSVQANPYEQYF.

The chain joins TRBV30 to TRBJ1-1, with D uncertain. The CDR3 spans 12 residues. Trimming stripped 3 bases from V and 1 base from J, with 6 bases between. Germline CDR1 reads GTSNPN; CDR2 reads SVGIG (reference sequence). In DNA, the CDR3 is TGTGCCTGGAGACTCGGGAACACTGAAGCTTTCTTT. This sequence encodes CAWRLGNTEAFF. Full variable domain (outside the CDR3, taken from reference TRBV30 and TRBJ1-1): SQTIHQWPATLVQPVGSPLSLECTVEGTSNPNLYWYRQAAGRGLQLLFYSVGIGQISSEVPQNLSASRPQDRQFILSSKKLLLSDSGFYLCAWRLGNTEAFFGQGTRLTVV.